This T cell receptor (beta chain) was sequenced during a study of cytomegalovirus exposure and HLA in healthy donors. The germline V gene encodes CDR1 LNHDA and CDR2 SQIVND (reference sequence). The length of the CDR3 is 18 residues. V was trimmed by 5 bases and J by 3 bases, leaving 24 bases between them. With 60 Vbeta and 13 Jbeta primers, the PCR was carried out. The table came from immunoSEQ multiplex PCR; TCRdb's copy has only in-frame clones and leaves some out. The profile shows roughly 130,000 clones, more than 60% of them singletons. The sequenced sample consisted of PBMCs. The sequence came from a middle-aged woman in good health and CMV-seropositive. V gene TRBV19 combines with J gene TRBJ2-3, with a weak D call TRBD2 (6 bases). The CDR3 DNA is TGTGCCAGTAGTCTTAGCGGTTGGAGGGCCTTAAGTACAGATACGCAGTATTTT. It codes for CASSLSGWRALSTDTQYF.